The 2 T cell receptor beta chains listed next were all sequenced from one sample in a study of T cell responses to AZD1222 COVID-19 vaccine. Sequencing used immunoSEQ multiplex PCR; TCRdb keeps in-frame clones, though not all of them. The repertoire consists of roughly 100,000 clones, with about 88% occurring once and the leading ten covering 9% to 9.5%. This specimen was peripheral blood, taken on day 0 of AZD1222 vaccination. These TCRs come from an adult in good health.

V is TRBV5-4 and J is TRBJ1-3, with 7 nucleotides matching TRBD1. The CDR3 has 16 residues. The V and J ends lost 3 bases and 0 bases, in that order; junction bases with no gene match: 6. Germline V gene data show CDR1 as SGHNT and CDR2 as YYREEE (reference sequence). The CDR3 sequence is CASSSGQISSGNTIYF. The CDR3 DNA reads TGTGCCAGCAGCTCGGGACAGATCTCCTCTGGAAACACCATATATTTT.

The chain joins TRBV5-1 to TRBJ2-1; perhaps TRBD1 as D (5 bases). Deletions cut 4 bases from V and 8 bases from J, with 16 bases between. The CDR3 has 14 residues. Per the germline V gene, CDR1 is SGHRS and CDR2 is YFSETQ. CDR3 residues: CASSLGHPVDEQFF. The DNA of the CDR3 is TGCGCCAGCAGCCTAGGACATCCGGTCGATGAGCAGTTCTTC.